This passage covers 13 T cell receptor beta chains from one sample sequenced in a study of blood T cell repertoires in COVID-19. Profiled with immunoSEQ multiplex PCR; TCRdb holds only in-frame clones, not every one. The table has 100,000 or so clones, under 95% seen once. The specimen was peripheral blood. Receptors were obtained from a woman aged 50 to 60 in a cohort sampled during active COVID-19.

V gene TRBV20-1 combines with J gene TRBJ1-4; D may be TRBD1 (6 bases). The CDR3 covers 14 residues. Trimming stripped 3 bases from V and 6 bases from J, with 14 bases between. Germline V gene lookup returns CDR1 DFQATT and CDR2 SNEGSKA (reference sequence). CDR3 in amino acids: CSASAGHEDEKLFF. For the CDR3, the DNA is TGCAGTGCTAGTGCGGGACATGAAGATGAAAAACTGTTTTTT.

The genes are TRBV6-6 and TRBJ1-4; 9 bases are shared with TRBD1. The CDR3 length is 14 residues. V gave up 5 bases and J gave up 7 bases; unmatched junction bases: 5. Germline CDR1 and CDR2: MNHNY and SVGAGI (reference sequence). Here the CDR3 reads CASSVQGAGEKLFF. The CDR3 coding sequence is TGTGCCAGCAGTGTACAGGGGGCGGGTGAAAAACTGTTTTTT.

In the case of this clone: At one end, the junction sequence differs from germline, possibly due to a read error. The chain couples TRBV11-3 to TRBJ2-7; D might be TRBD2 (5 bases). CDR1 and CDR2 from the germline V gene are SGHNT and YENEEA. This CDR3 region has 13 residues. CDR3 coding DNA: TGTGCCACCAGCGGAGGCAACTTATACGAGCAGTACTTC. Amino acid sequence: CATSGGNLYEQYF.

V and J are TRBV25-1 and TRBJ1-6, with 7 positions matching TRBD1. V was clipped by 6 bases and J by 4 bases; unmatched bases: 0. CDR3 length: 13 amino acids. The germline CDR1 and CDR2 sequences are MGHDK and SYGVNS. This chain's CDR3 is CASRGQYNSPLHF. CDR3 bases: TGTGCCAGCAGGGGACAGTATAATTCACCCCTCCACTTT.

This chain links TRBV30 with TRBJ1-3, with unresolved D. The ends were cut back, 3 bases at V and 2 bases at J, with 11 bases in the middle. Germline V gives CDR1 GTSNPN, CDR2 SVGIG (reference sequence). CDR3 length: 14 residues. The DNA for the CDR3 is TGTGCCTGGAGGTCCCCGGGAGCTGGAAACACCATATATTTT. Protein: CAWRSPGAGNTIYF.

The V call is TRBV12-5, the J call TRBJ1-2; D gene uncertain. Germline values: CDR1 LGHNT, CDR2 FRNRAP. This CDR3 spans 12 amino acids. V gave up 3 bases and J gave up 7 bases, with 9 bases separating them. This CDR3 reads CASGFAEGGYTF. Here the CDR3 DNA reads TGTGCTAGTGGTTTTGCTGAGGGTGGCTACACCTTC. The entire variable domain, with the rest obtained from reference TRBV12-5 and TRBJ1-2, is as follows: DARVTQTPRHKVTEMGQEVTMRCQPILGHNTVFWYRQTMMQGLELLAYFRNRAPLDDSGMPKDRFSAEMPDATLATLKIQPSEPRDSAVYFCASGFAEGGYTFGSGTRLTVV.

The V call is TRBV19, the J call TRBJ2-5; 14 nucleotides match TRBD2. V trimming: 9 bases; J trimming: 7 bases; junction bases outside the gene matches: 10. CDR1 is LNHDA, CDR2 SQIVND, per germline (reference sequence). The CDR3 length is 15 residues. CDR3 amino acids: CASGTSGGARATQYF. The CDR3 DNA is TGTGCCAGCGGGACTAGCGGGGGCGCCAGGGCGACCCAGTACTTC.

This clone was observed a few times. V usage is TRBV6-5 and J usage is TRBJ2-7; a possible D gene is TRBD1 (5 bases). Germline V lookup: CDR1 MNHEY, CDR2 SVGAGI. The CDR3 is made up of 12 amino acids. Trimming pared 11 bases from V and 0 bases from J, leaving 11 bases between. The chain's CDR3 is CASQGPSYEQYF. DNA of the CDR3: TGTGCCTCCCAGGGTCCCTCCTACGAGCAGTACTTC.

The CDR3 DNA reads as TGTGCCAGCAGCCCCGGGGTAGCGGGAGATTTTGAGCAGTTCTTC. Translated: CASSPGVAGDFEQFF. This rearrangement joins TRBV5-5 to TRBJ2-1; TRBD2 matches at 9 bases. Germline CDR1 SGHKS, CDR2 YYEKEE (reference sequence). The CDR3 totals 15 residues. V shed 4 bases, J shed 9 bases, and the junction held 11 bases outside the gene matches.

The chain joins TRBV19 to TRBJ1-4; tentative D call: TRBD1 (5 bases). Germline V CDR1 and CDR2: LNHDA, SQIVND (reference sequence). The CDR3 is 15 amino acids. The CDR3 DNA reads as TGTGCTACTTCAGTCAGGGTCGCCAGAAGAAAAACTCTGTTTTTT. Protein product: CATSVRVARRKTLFF.

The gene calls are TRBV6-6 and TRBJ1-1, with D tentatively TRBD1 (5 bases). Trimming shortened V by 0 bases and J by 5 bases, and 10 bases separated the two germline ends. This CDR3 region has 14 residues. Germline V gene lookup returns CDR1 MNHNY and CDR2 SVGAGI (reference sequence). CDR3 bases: TGTGCCAGCAGTTACTCCCGGGGGGGGACTGAAGCTTTCTTT. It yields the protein CASSYSRGGTEAFF.

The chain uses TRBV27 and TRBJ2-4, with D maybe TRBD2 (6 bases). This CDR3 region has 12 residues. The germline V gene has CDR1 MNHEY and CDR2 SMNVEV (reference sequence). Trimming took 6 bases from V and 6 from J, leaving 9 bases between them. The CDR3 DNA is TGTGCCAGCAGCGTGGGGGGAAACATTCAGTACTTC. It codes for CASSVGGNIQYF.

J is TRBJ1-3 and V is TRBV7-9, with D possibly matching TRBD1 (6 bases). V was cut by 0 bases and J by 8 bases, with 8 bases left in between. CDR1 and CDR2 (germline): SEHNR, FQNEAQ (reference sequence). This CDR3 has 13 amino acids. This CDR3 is CASSLAQGDTIYF. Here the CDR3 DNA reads TGTGCCAGCAGCTTAGCACAGGGAGACACCATATATTTT.